These T cell receptor beta chains were read from a single sample in a study of T cell responses to AZD1222 COVID-19 vaccine. Repertoires were generated with immunoSEQ multiplex PCR, while TCRdb's copy carries only in-frame clones and drops some. Of more than 150,000 clones listed, approximately 91% are singletons. The sequencing here drew on peripheral blood, taken on day 0 of AZD1222 vaccination. The receptors come from an adult in good health. The CDR3 runs from the conserved cysteine through the conserved F or W. A D gene is named only where the DNA matches it firmly. Clone size is not always given. Where it is, it says once, few, many or a class for expanded clones.

j_call: TRBJ1-6
d_call: .
v_call: TRBV19
clone_size: .
cdr3_aa: CASGPRQTSPLHF
cdr3_nt: TGTGCCAGTGGTCCCAGGCAAACTTCACCCCTCCACTTT

j_call: TRBJ1-1
d_call: .
v_call: TRBV6-5
clone_size: .
cdr3_aa: CASSYDGLNTEAFF
cdr3_nt: TGTGCCAGCAGTTACGACGGCTTGAACACTGAAGCTTTCTTT

j_call: TRBJ2-6
d_call: TRBD2
v_call: TRBV15
clone_size: .
cdr3_aa: CASGTSGSHGANVLTF
cdr3_nt: TGTGCCTCTGGGACTAGCGGGAGCCATGGGGCCAACGTCCTGACTTTC

j_call: TRBJ2-7
d_call: TRBD1
v_call: TRBV7-8
clone_size: .
cdr3_aa: CASSLARTGNEQYF
cdr3_nt: TGTGCCAGCAGCTTAGCGCGGACAGGGAACGAGCAGTACTTC

j_call: TRBJ2-7
d_call: .
v_call: TRBV4-1
clone_size: .
cdr3_aa: CASSQGTVTYEQYF
cdr3_nt: TGCGCCAGCAGCCAAGGGACAGTCACCTACGAGCAGTACTTC

j_call: TRBJ2-3
d_call: .
v_call: TRBV28
clone_size: .
cdr3_aa: CASSLADRQADTQYF
cdr3_nt: TGTGCCAGCAGTTTGGCGGATCGTCAGGCAGATACGCAGTATTTT

j_call: TRBJ1-3
d_call: .
v_call: TRBV24-1
clone_size: .
cdr3_aa: CATPNSGNTIYF
cdr3_nt: TGTGCCACCCCAAACTCTGGAAACACCATATATTTT

j_call: TRBJ2-1
d_call: TRBD2
v_call: TRBV3-1/TRBV3-2
clone_size: .
cdr3_aa: CASSLNLAGPLGGKFF
cdr3_nt: TGTGCCAGCAGCCTCAATTTAGCGGGACCCCTGGGGGGGAAGTTCTTC

j_call: TRBJ2-2
d_call: TRBD2
v_call: TRBV6-2/TRBV6-3
clone_size: .
cdr3_aa: CASSPLGLAGFPNTGELFF
cdr3_nt: TGTGCCAGCAGTCCCCTGGGACTAGCGGGGTTTCCGAACACCGGGGAGCTGTTTTTT

j_call: TRBJ1-2
d_call: .
v_call: TRBV29-1
clone_size: .
cdr3_aa: CSVAQGGGGYTF
cdr3_nt: TGCAGCGTTGCCCAGGGCGGTGGCGGCTACACCTTC

j_call: TRBJ1-2
d_call: .
v_call: TRBV4-3
clone_size: .
cdr3_aa: CASSQGFGINYGYTF
cdr3_nt: TGCGCCAGCAGCCAAGGATTCGGGATTAACTATGGCTACACCTTC

j_call: TRBJ2-3
d_call: TRBD2
v_call: TRBV6-5
clone_size: .
cdr3_aa: CASSPLAGRPNTQYF
cdr3_nt: TGTGCCAGCAGCCCCCTAGCGGGAAGGCCAAATACGCAGTATTTT

j_call: TRBJ1-2
d_call: .
v_call: TRBV7-2
clone_size: .
cdr3_aa: CASSPRTVAYGYTF
cdr3_nt: TGTGCCAGCAGCCCAAGGACGGTTGCCTATGGCTACACCTTC

j_call: TRBJ1-1
d_call: .
v_call: TRBV19
clone_size: .
cdr3_aa: CATKGAGVGAFF
cdr3_nt: TGTGCCACGAAGGGAGCAGGGGTAGGAGCTTTCTTT

j_call: TRBJ2-2
d_call: .
v_call: TRBV7-9
clone_size: few
cdr3_aa: CASSLVTTGELFF
cdr3_nt: TGTGCCAGCAGCTTAGTGACCACCGGGGAGCTGTTTTTT

j_call: TRBJ2-7
d_call: .
v_call: TRBV9
clone_size: few
cdr3_aa: CASSVEGGPHYEQYF
cdr3_nt: TGTGCCAGCAGCGTAGAGGGGGGCCCCCACTACGAGCAGTACTTC

j_call: TRBJ2-2
d_call: .
v_call: TRBV9
clone_size: few
cdr3_aa: CASSLASSGAGELFF
cdr3_nt: TGTGCCAGCAGCCTAGCTAGCTCGGGGGCCGGGGAGCTGTTTTTT

j_call: TRBJ2-7
d_call: .
v_call: TRBV5-6
clone_size: .
cdr3_aa: CASSSSPDREQYF
cdr3_nt: TGTGCCAGCAGCTCATCCCCTGACCGCGAGCAGTACTTC

j_call: TRBJ1-1
d_call: TRBD1
v_call: TRBV7-3
clone_size: once
cdr3_aa: CASSLTGTGGSEAFF
cdr3_nt: TGTGCCAGCAGCTTAACCGGGACAGGGGGTTCTGAAGCTTTCTTT

j_call: TRBJ2-4
d_call: TRBD2
v_call: TRBV6-2/TRBV6-3
clone_size: .
cdr3_aa: CASSYSPGLVPPLAKNIQYF
cdr3_nt: TGTGCCAGCAGTTACTCTCCGGGACTAGTCCCCCCTCTAGCCAAAAACATTCAGTACTTC

j_call: TRBJ1-3
d_call: .
v_call: TRBV9
clone_size: .
cdr3_aa: CASSATDSGNTIYF
cdr3_nt: TGTGCCAGCAGCGCGACAGATTCTGGAAACACCATATATTTT

j_call: TRBJ2-7
d_call: .
v_call: TRBV21-1
clone_size: .
cdr3_aa: CASSKPGELPGDEQYF
cdr3_nt: TGTGCCAGCAGCAAACCCGGGGAACTACCCGGCGACGAGCAGTACTTC

j_call: TRBJ1-1
d_call: .
v_call: TRBV19
clone_size: .
cdr3_aa: CASSIDLGGKVEAFF
cdr3_nt: TGTGCCAGTAGTATAGATCTCGGGGGGAAAGTTGAAGCTTTCTTT